In this sample, the clone carrying this TCR beta chain turned up a few times. Its antigen is currently unknown. This record belongs to a study of chemoradiotherapy in HPV16-positive cancers. Findings and limits, study-wide: Better recurrence-free survival went with HPV-responsive T-cell expansion in HPV16-positive patients. Candidate HPV-specific clones and E7-related TCR motifs grew in tumor during treatment. The functional HPV-specific definition rests on just two HPV16-positive patients.

Method: immunoSEQ multiplex PCR; TCRdb's copy keeps in-frame clones and lacks some. The sample yields about 21,000 clones, more than 75% seen once. Germline V gives CDR1 LNHDA, CDR2 SQIVND (reference sequence). The CDR3 sequence is 14 residues long. Trimming cost V 6 bases and J 5 bases, with 16 bases left between them. The source was blood, collected from a patient who underwent chemoradiotherapy. The chain employs TRBV19 and TRBJ2-5, with D possibly TRBD1 on 5 matching bases. The TCR comes from a human donor with HPV-associated anogenital cancer. The CDR3 bases are TGTGCCAGTAGCCCTGATTTCAGGGTGGAGACCCAGTACTTC. Translating gives CASSPDFRVETQYF.